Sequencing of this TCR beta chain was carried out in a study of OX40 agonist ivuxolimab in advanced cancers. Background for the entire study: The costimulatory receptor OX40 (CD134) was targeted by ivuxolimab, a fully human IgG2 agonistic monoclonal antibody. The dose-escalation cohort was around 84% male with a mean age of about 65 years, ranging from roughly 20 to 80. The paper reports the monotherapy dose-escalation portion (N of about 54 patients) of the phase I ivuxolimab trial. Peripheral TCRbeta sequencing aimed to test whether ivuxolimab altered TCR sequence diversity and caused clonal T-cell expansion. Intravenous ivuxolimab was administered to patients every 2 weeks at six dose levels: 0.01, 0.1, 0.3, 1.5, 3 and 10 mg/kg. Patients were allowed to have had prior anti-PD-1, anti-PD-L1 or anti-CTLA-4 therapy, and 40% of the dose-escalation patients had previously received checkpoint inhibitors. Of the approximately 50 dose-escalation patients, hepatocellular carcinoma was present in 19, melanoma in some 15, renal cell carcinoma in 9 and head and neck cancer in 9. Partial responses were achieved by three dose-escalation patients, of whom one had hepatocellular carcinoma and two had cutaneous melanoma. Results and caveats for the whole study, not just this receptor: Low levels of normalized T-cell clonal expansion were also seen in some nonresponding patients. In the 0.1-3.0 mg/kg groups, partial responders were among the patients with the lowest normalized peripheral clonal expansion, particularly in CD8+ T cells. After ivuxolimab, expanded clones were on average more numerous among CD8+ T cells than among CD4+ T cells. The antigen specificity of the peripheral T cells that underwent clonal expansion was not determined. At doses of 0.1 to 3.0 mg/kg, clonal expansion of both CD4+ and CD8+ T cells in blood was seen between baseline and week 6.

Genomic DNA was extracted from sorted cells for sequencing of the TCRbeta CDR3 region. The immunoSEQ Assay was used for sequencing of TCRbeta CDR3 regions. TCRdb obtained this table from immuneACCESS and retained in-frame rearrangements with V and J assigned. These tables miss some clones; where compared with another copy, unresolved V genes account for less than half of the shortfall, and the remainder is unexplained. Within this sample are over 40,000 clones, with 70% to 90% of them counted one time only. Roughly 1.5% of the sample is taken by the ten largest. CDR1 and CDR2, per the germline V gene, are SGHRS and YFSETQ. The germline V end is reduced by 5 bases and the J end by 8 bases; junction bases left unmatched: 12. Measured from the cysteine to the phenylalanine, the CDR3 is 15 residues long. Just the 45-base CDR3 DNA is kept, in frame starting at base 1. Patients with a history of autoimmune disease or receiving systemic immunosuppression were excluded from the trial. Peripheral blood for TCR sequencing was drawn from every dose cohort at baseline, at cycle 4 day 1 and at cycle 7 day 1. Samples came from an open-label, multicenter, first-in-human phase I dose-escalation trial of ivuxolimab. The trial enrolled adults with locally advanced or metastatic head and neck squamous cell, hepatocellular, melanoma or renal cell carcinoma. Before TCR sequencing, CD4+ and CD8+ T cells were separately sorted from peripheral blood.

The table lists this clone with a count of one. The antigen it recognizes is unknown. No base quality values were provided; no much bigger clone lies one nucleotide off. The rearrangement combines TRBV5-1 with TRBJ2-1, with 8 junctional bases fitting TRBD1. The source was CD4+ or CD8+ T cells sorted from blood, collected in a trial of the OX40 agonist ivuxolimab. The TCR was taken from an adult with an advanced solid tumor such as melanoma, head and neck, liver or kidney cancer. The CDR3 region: CASRMWTGPSDEQFF. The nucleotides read TGCGCCAGCAGGATGTGGACAGGGCCTTCCGATGAGCAGTTCTTC.